These T cell receptor beta chains were read from a single sample in a study of HIV-infected children after antiretroviral therapy interruption. TCRdb independently ran MiXCR on the 3' RACE reads; one entry per CDR3 protein. Of more than 85,000 distinct CDR3 sequences detected, 6.9% appear once; the ten largest clones hold 0.85% to 1.2%. Material: CD45RA+ CD4+ T cells from PBMCs, pooled from several time points, obtained from a donor given antiretroviral therapy, either interrupted or continuous. The receptors stem from a pool of human donors with HIV. CDR3s include the opening cysteine and the closing phenylalanine or tryptophan. D genes are given only for firm matches. Only some rows state a clone size, as once, few, many or a class for expanded clones.

d_gene	v_gene	abundance	j_gene	CDR3aa	CDR3nt
NA	TRBV29-1	NA	TRBJ1-3	CSVEERIGNTIYF	TGCAGCGTTGAAGAACGGATTGGAAACACCATATATTTT
NA	TRBV7-2	NA	TRBJ1-5	CASSSEPGSDQPQHF	TGTGCCAGCAGCTCAGAACCGGGGAGTGATCAGCCCCAGCATTTT
NA	TRBV6-1	NA	TRBJ2-7	CASSELNLYEQYF	TGTGCCAGCAGTGAACTCAACCTCTACGAGCAGTACTTC
NA	TRBV13	many	TRBJ2-5	CASSFFDPGTASQETQYF	TGTGCCAGCAGCTTCTTTGACCCGGGAACCGCCTCACAAGAGACCCAGTACTTC
NA	TRBV19	many	TRBJ2-3	CASSTISTDTQYF	TGTGCCAGTAGTACCATATCGACGGATACGCAGTATTTT
NA	TRBV3-1	many	TRBJ2-7	CASSYSYEQYF	TGTGCCAGCAGCTACTCCTACGAGCAGTACTTC
NA	TRBV12-3/TRBV12-4	NA	TRBJ1-5	CASSLEGDQPQHF	TGTGCCAGCAGTTTGGAGGGAGATCAGCCCCAGCATTTT
NA	TRBV3-1	many	TRBJ1-2	CASSQAGIGYTF	TGTGCCAGCAGCCAAGCCGGGATCGGCTACACCTTC
TRBD1	TRBV12-3/TRBV12-4	many	TRBJ2-1	CASTRDRGKVKEQFF	TGTGCCAGCACCCGGGACAGGGGGAAGGTTAAAGAGCAGTTCTTC
NA	TRBV5-1	few	TRBJ2-3	CASSLGSGGPTDTQYF	TGCGCCAGCAGCTTGGGGTCCGGCGGTCCCACAGATACGCAGTATTTT
NA	TRBV23-1	NA	TRBJ2-7	CASSPQGVPYEQYF	TGCGCCAGCAGTCCGCAAGGGGTCCCCTACGAGCAGTACTTC
TRBD2	TRBV3-1	NA	TRBJ2-1	CASSQEASGGGEQFF	TGTGCCAGCAGCCAAGAAGCTAGCGGGGGGGGAGAGCAGTTCTTC
NA	TRBV10-2	many	TRBJ1-1	CASSVGGDTEAFF	TGCGCCAGCAGTGTGGGTGGGGACACTGAAGCTTTCTTT
NA	TRBV27	few	TRBJ2-3	CASSLRGTRTDTQYF	TGTGCCAGCAGTTTGCGGGGGACACGCACAGATACGCAGTATTTT
TRBD1	TRBV6-5	many	TRBJ1-1	CASSSRQGTAFF	TGTGCCAGCAGTTCGCGACAGGGAACAGCTTTCTTT
NA	TRBV24-1	many	TRBJ2-1	CATSDRGTSSYNEQFF	TGTGCCACCAGTGACCGGGGGACGAGCTCCTACAATGAGCAGTTCTTC
NA	TRBV7-6	many	TRBJ2-1	CASSPRFRGSSYNEQFF	TGTGCCAGCAGCCCCCGTTTCAGGGGCTCCTCCTACAATGAGCAGTTCTTC
TRBD1	TRBV11-2	many	TRBJ2-7	CASSLGLRTGVIYEQYF	TGTGCCAGCAGCTTGGGGTTGAGGACAGGAGTAATCTACGAGCAGTACTTC
TRBD1	TRBV12-3/TRBV12-4	many	TRBJ1-2	CASSSSGQGGANYGYTF	TGTGCCAGCAGTTCCTCAGGACAGGGAGGAGCTAACTATGGCTACACCTTC
NA	TRBV24-1	many	TRBJ2-7	CATSVEYNPYEQYF	TGTGCCACCAGTGTCGAATACAACCCCTACGAGCAGTACTTC
NA	TRBV20-1	NA	TRBJ2-1	CSARSGISSYNEQFF	TGCAGTGCTAGATCGGGAATTAGCTCCTACAATGAGCAGTTCTTC
NA	TRBV5-1	many	TRBJ2-7	CASSLESGAPYEQYF	TGCGCCAGCAGCTTGGAATCGGGGGCTCCCTACGAGCAGTACTTC
NA	TRBV29-1	few	TRBJ1-1	CSAGAGREAFF	TGCAGCGCCGGGGCGGGGAGGGAAGCTTTCTTT